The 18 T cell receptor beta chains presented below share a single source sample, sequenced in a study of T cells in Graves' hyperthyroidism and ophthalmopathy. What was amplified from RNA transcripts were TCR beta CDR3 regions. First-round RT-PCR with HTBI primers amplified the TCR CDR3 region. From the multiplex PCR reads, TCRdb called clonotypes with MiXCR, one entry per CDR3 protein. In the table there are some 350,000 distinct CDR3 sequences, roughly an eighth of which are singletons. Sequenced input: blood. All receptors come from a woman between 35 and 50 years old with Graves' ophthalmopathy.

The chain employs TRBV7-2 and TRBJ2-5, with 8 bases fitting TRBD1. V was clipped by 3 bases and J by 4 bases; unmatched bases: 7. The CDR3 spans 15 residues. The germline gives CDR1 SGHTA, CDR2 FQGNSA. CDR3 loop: CASSFQGTGGETQYF. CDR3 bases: TGTGCCAGCAGCTTCCAAGGGACAGGCGGAGAGACCCAGTACTTC.

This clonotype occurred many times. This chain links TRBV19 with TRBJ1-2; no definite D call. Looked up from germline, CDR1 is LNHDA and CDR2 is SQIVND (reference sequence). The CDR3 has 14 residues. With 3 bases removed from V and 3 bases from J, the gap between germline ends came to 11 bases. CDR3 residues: CASSIAIRDYGYTF. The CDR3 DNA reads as TGTGCCAGTAGTATTGCGATCCGGGACTATGGCTACACCTTC.

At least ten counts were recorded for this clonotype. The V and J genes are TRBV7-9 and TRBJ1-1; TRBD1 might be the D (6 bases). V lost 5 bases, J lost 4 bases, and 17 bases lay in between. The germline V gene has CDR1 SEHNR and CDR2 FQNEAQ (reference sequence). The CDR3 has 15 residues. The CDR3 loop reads CASSQTKGGGTEAFF. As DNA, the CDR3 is TGTGCCAGCAGCCAAACTAAGGGGGGCGGCACTGAAGCTTTCTTT.

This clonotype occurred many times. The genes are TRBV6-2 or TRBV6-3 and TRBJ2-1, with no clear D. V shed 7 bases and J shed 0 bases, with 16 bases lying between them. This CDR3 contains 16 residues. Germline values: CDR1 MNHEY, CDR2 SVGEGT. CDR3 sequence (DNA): TGTGCCAGCACCCATGGCGGAGCCAGCTCCTACAATGAGCAGTTCTTC. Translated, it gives CASTHGGASSYNEQFF.

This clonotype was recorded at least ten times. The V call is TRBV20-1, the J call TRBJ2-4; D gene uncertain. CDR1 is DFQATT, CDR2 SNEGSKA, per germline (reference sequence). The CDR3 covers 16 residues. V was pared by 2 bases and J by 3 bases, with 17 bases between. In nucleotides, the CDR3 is TGCAGTGCTAGAAGCAGACTCGCTCTAGGCAAAAACATTCAGTACTTC. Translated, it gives CSARSRLALGKNIQYF.

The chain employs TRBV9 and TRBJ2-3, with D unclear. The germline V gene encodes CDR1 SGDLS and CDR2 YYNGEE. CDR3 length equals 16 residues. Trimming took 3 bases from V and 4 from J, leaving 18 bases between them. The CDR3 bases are TGTGCCAGCAGCGAAGGCCCCTCTGCCTCGGCAGATACGCAGTATTTT. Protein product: CASSEGPSASADTQYF.

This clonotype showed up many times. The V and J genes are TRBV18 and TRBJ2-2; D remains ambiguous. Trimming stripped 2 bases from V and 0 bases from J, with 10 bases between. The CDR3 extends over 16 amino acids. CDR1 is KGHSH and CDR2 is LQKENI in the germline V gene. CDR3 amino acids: CASSPSTNPNTGELFF. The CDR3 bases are TGTGCCAGCTCACCATCCACAAATCCGAACACCGGGGAGCTGTTTTTT.

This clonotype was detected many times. The CDR3 DNA reads as TGTGCCACCAGTGATCCGGACATCTACGAGCAGTACTTC. This translates into CATSDPDIYEQYF. The rearrangement joins TRBV24-1 to TRBJ2-7; the D gene is possibly TRBD1 (5 bases). V dropped 3 bases and J dropped 3 bases, with 8 bases sitting between them. Germline lookup yields CDR1 KGHDR and CDR2 SFDVKD. CDR3 size: 13 residues.

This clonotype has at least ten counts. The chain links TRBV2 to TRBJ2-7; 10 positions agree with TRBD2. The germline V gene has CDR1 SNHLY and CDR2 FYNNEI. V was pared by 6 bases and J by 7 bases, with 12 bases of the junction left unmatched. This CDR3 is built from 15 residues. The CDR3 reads CASRREREGLREQYF. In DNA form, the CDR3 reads TGTGCCAGCAGGCGCGAGCGGGAGGGCCTGAGGGAGCAGTACTTC.

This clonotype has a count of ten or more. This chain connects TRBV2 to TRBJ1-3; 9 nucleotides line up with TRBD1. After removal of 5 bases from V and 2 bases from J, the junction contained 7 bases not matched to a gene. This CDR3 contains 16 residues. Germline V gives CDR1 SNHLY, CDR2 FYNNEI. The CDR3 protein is CASSLSRQGAGNTIYF. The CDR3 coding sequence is TGTGCCAGCAGTCTGAGCCGACAGGGGGCTGGAAACACCATATATTTT.

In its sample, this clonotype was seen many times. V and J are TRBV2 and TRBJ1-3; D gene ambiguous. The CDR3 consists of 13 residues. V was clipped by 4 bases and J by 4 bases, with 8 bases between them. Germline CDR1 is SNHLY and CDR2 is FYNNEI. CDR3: CASSAAEGNTIYF. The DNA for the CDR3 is TGTGCCAGCAGTGCGGCTGAAGGAAACACCATATATTTT.

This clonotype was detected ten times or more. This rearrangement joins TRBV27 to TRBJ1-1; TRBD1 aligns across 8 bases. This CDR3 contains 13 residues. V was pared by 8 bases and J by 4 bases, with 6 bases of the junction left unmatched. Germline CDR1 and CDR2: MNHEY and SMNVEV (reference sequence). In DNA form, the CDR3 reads TGTGCCAGCTTAAACCAGGGGGCCACTGAAGCTTTCTTT. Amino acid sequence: CASLNQGATEAFF.

The CDR3 nucleotides are TGCAGTGCTACGAGGGGTTGGGGGAACTATGGCTACACCTTC. Translation gives CSATRGWGNYGYTF. The rearrangement joins TRBV20-1 to TRBJ1-2; D is perhaps TRBD1 (5 bases). The V end was cut by 4 bases, the J end by 2 bases, with 14 bases between. Germline lookup yields CDR1 DFQATT and CDR2 SNEGSKA (reference sequence). The CDR3 sequence is 14 residues long.

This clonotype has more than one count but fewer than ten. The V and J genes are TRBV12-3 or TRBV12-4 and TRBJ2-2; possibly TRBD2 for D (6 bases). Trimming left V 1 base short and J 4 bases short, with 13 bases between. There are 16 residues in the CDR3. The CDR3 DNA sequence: TGTGCCAGCAGTTTAGTTCATGGGAGGAGCACCGGGGAGCTGTTTTTT. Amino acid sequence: CASSLVHGRSTGELFF.

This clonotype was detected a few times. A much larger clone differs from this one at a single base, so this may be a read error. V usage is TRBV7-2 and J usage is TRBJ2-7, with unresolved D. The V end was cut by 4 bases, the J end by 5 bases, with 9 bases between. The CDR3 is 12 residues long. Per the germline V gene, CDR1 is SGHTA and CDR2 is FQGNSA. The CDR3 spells CASSSRSHEQYF. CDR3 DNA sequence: TGTGCCAGCAGCTCCCGGTCCCACGAGCAGTACTTC.

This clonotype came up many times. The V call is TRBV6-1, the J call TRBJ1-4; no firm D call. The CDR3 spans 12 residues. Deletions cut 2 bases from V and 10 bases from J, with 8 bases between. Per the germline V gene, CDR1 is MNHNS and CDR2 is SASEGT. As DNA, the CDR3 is TGTGCCAGCAGTGAACGCGGAGGAAAACTGTTTTTT. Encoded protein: CASSERGGKLFF.

CDR3 coding DNA: TGTGCCAGCAGTTCGGGGGTTCTTGATATGCAGTTCTTC. Its protein product is CASSSGVLDMQFF. The V call is TRBV12-3 or TRBV12-4, the J call TRBJ2-1, with D maybe TRBD2 (6 bases). This CDR3 contains 13 residues. V was shortened by 4 bases and J by 12 bases, with 16 bases between the two germline ends.

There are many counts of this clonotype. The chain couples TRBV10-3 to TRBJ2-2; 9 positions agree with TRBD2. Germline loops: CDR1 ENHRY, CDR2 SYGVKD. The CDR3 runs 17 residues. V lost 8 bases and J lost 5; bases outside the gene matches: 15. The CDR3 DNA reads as TGTGCCATCGGGCGTACGACTAGCGGTAGGGGGACCGGGGAGCTGTTTTTT. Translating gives CAIGRTTSGRGTGELFF.